The present entry profiles one T cell receptor (beta chain) with its context. The antigen is undetermined. The data were obtained in a study of OX40 agonist ivuxolimab in advanced cancers. Study findings and constraints: Researchers did not determine the expanded peripheral T cells' antigen specificity. Low normalized T-cell clonal expansion was also seen in some nonresponders. Averaged across samples, CD8+ T cells carried more expanded clones than CD4+ did.

V was shortened by 5 bases and J by 2 bases, with 17 bases between the two germline ends. CDR1 SGHAT and CDR2 FQNNGV come from the germline V gene. The CDR3 contains 16 residues. The protocol was immunoSEQ multiplex PCR, while the TCRdb copy is restricted to in-frame clones and leaves out a portion. In the table there are tens of thousands of clones, 80% to 95% of which are singletons. This rearrangement joins TRBV11-2 to TRBJ2-3, with D hard to call. This clonotype originated in an adult with an advanced solid tumor such as melanoma, head and neck, liver or kidney cancer. The material sequenced was CD4+ or CD8+ T cells sorted from blood, taken in a trial of the OX40 agonist ivuxolimab. CDR3 in DNA: TGTGCCAGCAGCCAACTTGGGTTTATAAACACAGATACGCAGTATTTT. This codes for CASSQLGFINTDTQYF.